These 20 T cell receptor beta chains were all obtained from the same sample, sequenced in a study of metastatic and nonmetastatic thyroid tumors. TCRdb re-called the PCR reads through MiXCR. The table has some 19,000 clones, about a quarter seen once. All patients reached thyroid surgery having received no treatment beforehand. The sample comprised tumor tissue. The source of these receptors is a female donor with papillary thyroid cancer or a benign thyroid nodule (not recorded which). Some clones in this sample may be carry-over from other donors' samples.

This clone has at least ten counts. The genes are TRBV18 and TRBJ2-5, with D unresolved. V was pared by 2 bases and J by 3 bases, with 1 base between. Germline assignment: CDR1 KGHSH and CDR2 LQKENI. This CDR3 spans 11 amino acids. The CDR3 region is CASSPKETQYF. The CDR3 bases are TGTGCCAGCTCACCAAAAGAGACCCAGTACTTC.

This clone was counted many times. V usage is TRBV13 and J usage is TRBJ1-5, with a tentative D call TRBD1 (5 bases). The V gene's germline CDR1 is PRHDT and CDR2 FYEKMQ (reference sequence). Trimming shortened V by 5 bases and J by 3 bases, and 14 bases separated the two germline ends. The CDR3 is 15 residues long. In nucleotides, the CDR3 is TGTGCCAGCAGCCAGGGCCGATCGAACAATCAGCCCCAGCATTTT. Protein sequence: CASSQGRSNNQPQHF.

A few counts support this clone. This chain joins TRBV7-2 and TRBJ2-7, with D possibly matching TRBD2 (5 bases). The CDR3 extends over 12 amino acids. Germline V gives CDR1 SGHTA, CDR2 FQGNSA. The V and J ends lost 6 bases and 5 bases respectively, with 11 bases between them. CDR3 DNA: TGTGCCAGCAGTTGGACTGGGCACGAGCAGTACTTC. Translating it yields CASSWTGHEQYF.

The rearrangement joins TRBV6-1 to TRBJ2-7; perhaps TRBD1 as D (6 bases). Trimming took 5 bases from V and 5 from J, leaving 13 bases between them. Germline CDR1 reads MNHNS; CDR2 reads SASEGT. The CDR3 extends over 13 amino acids. DNA for the CDR3: TGTGCCAGCAGTCCCGGTGGGGGCGACGAGCAGTACTTC. Its protein is CASSPGGGDEQYF.

This clone occurred many times. V and J are TRBV6-1 and TRBJ1-3; D possibly corresponds to TRBD1 (6 bases). The CDR3 spans 16 residues. Trimming took off 4 bases at V and 0 bases at J, with 13 bases between the two ends. Germline V gene lookup returns CDR1 MNHNS and CDR2 SASEGT. The CDR3 sequence is CASSVGGPASGNTIYF. CDR3 DNA: TGTGCCAGCAGTGTTGGGGGCCCTGCCTCTGGAAACACCATATATTTT.

The chain recombines TRBV6-1 with TRBJ1-6; D call uncertain. Germline CDR1 is MNHNS and CDR2 is SASEGT. The CDR3 is made up of 16 amino acids. V was shortened by 10 bases and J by 9 bases, with 25 bases between the two germline ends. The CDR3 sequence: CANSPPVLEISSPLHF. CDR3 DNA: TGTGCCAACAGCCCCCCGGTGCTAGAGATTAGTTCACCCCTCCACTTT.

The chain has TRBV6-1 and TRBJ2-1; 13 positions agree with TRBD2. V lost 8 bases to trimming and J lost 8 bases; unmatched junction nucleotides: 15. There are 17 residues in the CDR3. Germline V CDR1 and CDR2: MNHNS, SASEGT. This CDR3 is CASGTGTSGRAFHEQFF. CDR3 in DNA: TGTGCCAGCGGTACCGGTACTAGCGGGAGGGCCTTTCATGAGCAGTTCTTC.

This clone was detected only a few times. V usage is TRBV13 and J usage is TRBJ2-1; 9 bases align to TRBD1. This CDR3 has 15 residues. The germline CDR1 and CDR2 sequences are PRHDT and FYEKMQ (reference sequence). V trimming: 5 bases; J trimming: 5 bases; junction bases outside the gene matches: 7. CDR3 region: CASSRRGTGNNEQFF. The CDR3 nucleotides are TGTGCCAGCAGCCGCAGGGGGACAGGGAACAATGAGCAGTTCTTC.

At least ten counts were recorded for this clone. The CDR3 DNA reads TGTGCCAGCAGTTTATCGACTAGCGGGAGTTTCGATGAGCAGTTCTTC. It specifies CASSLSTSGSFDEQFF. The chain couples TRBV28 to TRBJ2-1; 12 bases are shared with TRBD2. Germline V gene lookup returns CDR1 MDHEN and CDR2 SYDVKM. The CDR3 totals 16 residues. V shed 1 base and J 8 bases; nucleotides not matched to a gene: 6.

The chain is built from TRBV6-1 and TRBJ1-5, with D uncertain. Germline V gives CDR1 MNHNS, CDR2 SASEGT. Trimming removed 7 bases at V and 5 bases at J, with 18 bases between. The CDR3 consists of 15 residues. The chain's CDR3 is CASIYTVMGYQPQHF. CDR3 DNA: TGTGCCAGCATATACACAGTTATGGGATATCAGCCCCAGCATTTT.

This clone showed up just a few times. CDR3 in DNA: TGTGCCACCAGACAGTTTGACAATTCACCCCTCCACTTT. The encoded protein is CATRQFDNSPLHF. The rearrangement joins TRBV19 to TRBJ1-6, with TRBD1 as a possible D gene (5 bases). Trimming stripped 10 bases from V and 7 bases from J, with 14 bases between. CDR1 is LNHDA and CDR2 is SQIVND in the germline V gene (reference sequence). There are 13 residues in the CDR3. Full variable domain (remainder filled in from reference TRBV19 and TRBJ1-6): DGGITQSPKYLFRKEGQNVTLSCEQNLNHDAMYWYRQDPGQGLRLIYYSQIVNDFQKGDIAEGYSVSREKKESFPLTVTSAQKNPTAFYLCATRQFDNSPLHFGNGTRLTVT.

In nucleotides, the CDR3 is TGTGCCAGCAGCTTAGTGGGACAGGGGGTCTACAATGAGCAGTTCTTC. Protein: CASSLVGQGVYNEQFF. This sequence joins TRBV11-2 and TRBJ2-1; 11 bases match TRBD1. With 1 base clipped from V and 3 bases from J, the junction kept 2 bases outside the gene matches. The CDR3 has 16 amino acids. Germline V gives CDR1 SGHAT, CDR2 FQNNGV.

The V gene is TRBV30, the J gene TRBJ2-7; D perhaps matches TRBD2 (6 bases). The germline CDR1 and CDR2 sequences are GTSNPN and SVGIG (reference sequence). This CDR3 contains 12 residues. Trimming pared 8 bases from V and 3 bases from J, leaving 14 bases between. The DNA of the CDR3 is TGTGCCGGAGGGTATAGCGGCTACGAGCAGTACTTC. As protein: CAGGYSGYEQYF.

This clone was seen repeatedly, ten times or more. The rearrangement uses TRBV5-5 and TRBJ1-2, with a tentative D call TRBD1 (6 bases). Germline CDR1 and CDR2: SGHKS and YYEKEE (reference sequence). Trimming took off 1 base at V and 2 bases at J, with 12 bases between the two ends. The CDR3 has 15 amino acids. In DNA form, the CDR3 reads TGTGCCAGCAGCTTGTTGGGGGGCAAGAACTATGGCTACACCTTC. Residues: CASSLLGGKNYGYTF.

This clone was observed at least ten times. V is TRBV27 and J is TRBJ1-1; TRBD1 matches 8 bases. Losses at the gene ends were 5 bases for V and 5 bases for J; bases not matched to a gene: 10. The V gene's germline CDR1 is MNHEY and CDR2 SMNVEV (reference sequence). This CDR3 comprises 15 residues. DNA for the CDR3: TGTGCCAGCAGTCCCATGGACAGGGCGGGGACTGAAGCTTTCTTT. It specifies CASSPMDRAGTEAFF.

J is TRBJ2-7 and V is TRBV6-1, with 9 nucleotides matching TRBD2. Germline V gene lookup returns CDR1 MNHNS and CDR2 SASEGT. J gave up 2 bases and V 3 bases, and 2 bases lay outside the gene matches. The CDR3 totals 14 residues. The CDR3 region is CASSDASGAYEQYF. DNA of the CDR3: TGTGCCAGCAGTGACGCTAGCGGGGCCTACGAGCAGTACTTC.

This clone appeared many times. The gene calls are TRBV6-1 and TRBJ2-3; D may be TRBD2 (6 bases). The CDR3 consists of 16 residues. Between the trimmed V and J ends, which lost 8 bases and 2 bases, there was a span of 20 bases. Looked up from germline, CDR1 is MNHNS and CDR2 is SASEGT. The CDR3 here is CASQPEPGLITDTQYF. The DNA of the CDR3 is TGTGCCAGCCAACCCGAACCGGGACTCATCACAGATACGCAGTATTTT.

This clone was picked up many times. Other DNA sequences in the same sample also yield this CDR3. This chain uses TRBV28 with TRBJ1-2; 7 bases agree with TRBD1. Germline CDR1 and CDR2: MDHEN and SYDVKM. V lost 6 bases, J lost 8 bases, and 21 bases stayed unmatched. This CDR3 has 17 amino acids. As DNA, the CDR3 is TGTGCCAGCAGGCCTTCCGGGACAGCCGGTTGGATAGGAGGCTACACCTTC. Translation: CASRPSGTAGWIGGYTF.

This chain connects TRBV12-3 or TRBV12-4 to TRBJ1-1; D call uncertain. Trimming pared 6 bases from V and 2 bases from J, leaving 10 bases between. The CDR3 loop spans 13 amino acids. CDR3 residues: CASRGTDNTEAFF. The CDR3 region has the DNA TGTGCCAGCAGGGGCACAGATAACACTGAAGCTTTCTTT.

The CDR3 protein is CASSLGSGVDGYTF. The CDR3 bases are TGTGCCAGCAGCTTAGGGTCAGGAGTAGATGGCTACACCTTC. This rearrangement joins TRBV11-2 to TRBJ1-2; D ambiguous. V was shortened by 1 base and J by 6 bases, with 12 bases between the two germline ends. Germline assignment: CDR1 SGHAT and CDR2 FQNNGV. The CDR3 has 14 residues.